Listed below are T cell receptor beta chains from one sample, sequenced in a study of shared clonotypes between healthy human individuals. The assay was immunoSEQ multiplex PCR, and TCRdb's table has in-frame clones only and misses some. The top ten clones hold roughly 1.7% of a sample with a few million clones, roughly 93% of them seen once. Sequencing was performed on naive CD8+ T cells from PBMCs. All receptors come from a man between 18 and 29 years old in good health. Some clones in this sample may be carry-over from other donors' samples. Both conserved end residues are part of each CDR3. Each record gives: D gene, V gene, clone size, J gene, CDR3 DNA, CDR3 protein. D genes are given only for firm matches. Size is stated for part of the rows, as once, few or many counts, or as a class when the clone is expanded.

D: TRBD1; V: TRBV28; size: .; J: TRBJ2-5; DNA: TGTGCCAGCAGCGGACAGGGGGCGAGTCCGACCCAGTACTTC; CDR3: CASSGQGASPTQYF
D: .; V: TRBV7-9; size: .; J: TRBJ1-5; DNA: TGTGCCAGCAGCTTATACGAGGGGCAGGGCAATCAGCCCCAGCATTTT; CDR3: CASSLYEGQGNQPQHF
D: .; V: TRBV29-1; size: .; J: TRBJ1-1; DNA: TGCAGTGCATTACGGGGGTTGAGGGACACTGAAGCTTTCTTT; CDR3: CSALRGLRDTEAFF
D: .; V: TRBV11-2; size: .; J: TRBJ1-2; DNA: TGTGCCAGCAGCTTCCGGAGCGCCTATGGCTACACCTTC; CDR3: CASSFRSAYGYTF
D: TRBD1; V: TRBV7-9; size: .; J: TRBJ1-1; DNA: TGTGCCAGCAGCCCGGGACAGGGATGGACTGAAGCTTTCTTT; CDR3: CASSPGQGWTEAFF
D: TRBD1; V: TRBV9; size: .; J: TRBJ1-1; DNA: TGTGCCAGCAGCTACATCTCAGGGACAGGGAAAGAAGCTTTCTTT; CDR3: CASSYISGTGKEAFF
D: TRBD1; V: TRBV19; size: few; J: TRBJ1-1; DNA: TGTGCCAGTAGTCCGGACAGGGGGTGGACTGAAGCTTTCTTT; CDR3: CASSPDRGWTEAFF
D: TRBD1; V: TRBV4-1; size: .; J: TRBJ1-5; DNA: TGCGCCAGCAGCCAAGTAGACAGGGGGACCTATAGCAATCAGCCCCAGCATTTT; CDR3: CASSQVDRGTYSNQPQHF
D: .; V: TRBV2; size: .; J: TRBJ2-7; DNA: TGTGCCAGCACTCTGCCGCCAGCCTCCTACGAGCAGTACTTC; CDR3: CASTLPPASYEQYF
D: TRBD1; V: TRBV5-1; size: .; J: TRBJ2-3; DNA: TGCGCCAGCACCATCTGGGGACAGGGGACAGATACGCAGTATTTT; CDR3: CASTIWGQGTDTQYF
D: .; V: TRBV27; size: .; J: TRBJ1-1; DNA: TGTGCCAGCAGTCCGCTTTGGGGTCTCGGTGAAGCTTTCTTT; CDR3: CASSPLWGLGEAFF
D: TRBD1; V: TRBV4-1; size: .; J: TRBJ1-1; DNA: TGCGCCAGCAGCCTATGGGACAGGGCGAACACTGAAGCTTTCTTT; CDR3: CASSLWDRANTEAFF
D: .; V: TRBV21-1; size: .; J: TRBJ1-5; DNA: TGTGCCAGCAGCAAAGTCGCCAGGGGGCTGTGCAATCAGCCCCAGCATTTT; CDR3: CASSKVARGLCNQPQHF
D: .; V: TRBV7-7; size: .; J: TRBJ2-7; DNA: TGTGCCAGCAGCTTAGCTCCGGGTTACGAGCAGTACTTC; CDR3: CASSLAPGYEQYF
D: TRBD1; V: TRBV7-6; size: .; J: TRBJ1-2; DNA: TGTGCCAGCAGCTTAGTGGGGACAGGGCCCTATGGCTACACCTTC; CDR3: CASSLVGTGPYGYTF
D: TRBD2; V: TRBV11-3; size: .; J: TRBJ2-3; DNA: TGTGCCAGCAGCCCCGGGGGGGGAGAAACAGATACGCAGTATTTT; CDR3: CASSPGGGETDTQYF
D: .; V: TRBV5-1; size: .; J: TRBJ1-2; DNA: TGCGCCAGCAGCTTGGCCTTTGCAGGGGATGGCTACACCTTC; CDR3: CASSLAFAGDGYTF
D: TRBD1; V: TRBV9; size: once; J: TRBJ2-2; DNA: TGTGCCAGCAGCGCAGGACAGGGAGTGGACGGGGAGCTGTTTTTT; CDR3: CASSAGQGVDGELFF
D: .; V: TRBV19; size: few; J: TRBJ1-2; DNA: TGTGCCAGTAGTATCAGTTATAACTATGGCTACACCTTC; CDR3: CASSISYNYGYTF
D: .; V: TRBV9; size: .; J: TRBJ1-1; DNA: TGTGCCAGCAGCGTAGTTGGGGGTGCCACTGAAGCTTTCTTT; CDR3: CASSVVGGATEAFF
D: .; V: TRBV4-3; size: .; J: TRBJ2-7; DNA: TGCGCCAGCAGCCAAGAGGCAGGGCCCATTGAGCAGTACTTC; CDR3: CASSQEAGPIEQYF
D: TRBD1; V: TRBV7-9; size: .; J: TRBJ1-2; DNA: TGTGCCAGCAGCCTTATTTCCTCTAACAGGGGGCTTGGCTACACCTTC; CDR3: CASSLISSNRGLGYTF
D: .; V: TRBV7-8; size: .; J: TRBJ2-1; DNA: TGTGCCAGCAGCCTTATATACAATGAGCAGTTCTTC; CDR3: CASSLIYNEQFF
D: .; V: TRBV19; size: .; J: TRBJ2-2; DNA: TGTGCCAGTAGTATAGAGGATGGCGGGGAGCTGTTTTTT; CDR3: CASSIEDGGELFF
D: TRBD2; V: TRBV4-2; size: .; J: TRBJ2-5; DNA: TGTGCCAGCAGCCAGAAGAGGGGTCGAGCGGGAGAGTCGGAGACCCAGTACTTC; CDR3: CASSQKRGRAGESETQYF
D: TRBD1; V: TRBV7-2; size: .; J: TRBJ1-2; DNA: TGTGCCAGCAGGGGTGGGACAGCGGCGGGCTACACCTTC; CDR3: CASRGGTAAGYTF
D: .; V: TRBV29-1; size: .; J: TRBJ2-7; DNA: TGCAGCGTTGATGGGGTCAGGGGAGCCTCCGAGCAGTACTTC; CDR3: CSVDGVRGASEQYF
D: .; V: TRBV4-2; size: .; J: TRBJ2-1; DNA: TGTGCCAGCAGCCCATCCCCCGCCCGGCGGGCCCAGAATGAGCAGTTCTTC; CDR3: CASSPSPARRAQNEQFF
D: TRBD2; V: TRBV27; size: .; J: TRBJ2-3; DNA: TGTGCCAGCAGTCCGGGACTAGCGGGAGCCACAGATACGCAGTATTTT; CDR3: CASSPGLAGATDTQYF
D: .; V: TRBV27; size: .; J: TRBJ2-1; DNA: TGTGCCAGCAGTCCTCGGGTAGCGCGGTACAATGAGCAGTTCTTC; CDR3: CASSPRVARYNEQFF
D: .; V: TRBV4-1; size: .; J: TRBJ2-7; DNA: TGCGCCAGCAGCCAAAAGGGCGGGACAACCTCCTACGAGCAGTACTTC; CDR3: CASSQKGGTTSYEQYF
D: .; V: TRBV27; size: few; J: TRBJ2-7; DNA: TGTGCCAGCAGCCCGTCATCTGGGGAACGGAACTACGAGCAGTACTTC; CDR3: CASSPSSGERNYEQYF
D: TRBD1; V: TRBV4-1; size: once; J: TRBJ1-1; DNA: TGCGCCAGCGCTTTTGAACCCTCGGCTCTAGGGACAGGGAGTGCTGAAGCTTTCTTT; CDR3: CASAFEPSALGTGSAEAFF
D: .; V: TRBV6-5; size: once; J: TRBJ1-1; DNA: TGTGCCAGCAGTCACCACCGACTATCGTACACTGAAGCTTTCTTT; CDR3: CASSHHRLSYTEAFF
D: TRBD2; V: TRBV19; size: .; J: TRBJ2-1; DNA: TGTGCCAGTAGTTCGGGAGGGCCTTACAATGAGCAGTTCTTC; CDR3: CASSSGGPYNEQFF
D: .; V: TRBV27; size: .; J: TRBJ1-1; DNA: TGTGCCAGCAGTCCAATCGAGACATCATTCACTGAAGCTTTCTTT; CDR3: CASSPIETSFTEAFF
D: .; V: TRBV7-3; size: .; J: TRBJ1-1; DNA: TGTGCCAGCAGCTTAACTCAGTGGGCAACTGAAGCTTTCTTT; CDR3: CASSLTQWATEAFF
D: .; V: TRBV27; size: few; J: TRBJ1-1; DNA: TGTGCCAGCAGTTTAACAGTGAACACTGAAGCTTTCTTT; CDR3: CASSLTVNTEAFF
D: TRBD1; V: TRBV27; size: .; J: TRBJ2-1; DNA: TGTGCCAGCAGTTCCGACAGGGGCCCGGGTGAGCAGTTCTTC; CDR3: CASSSDRGPGEQFF
D: .; V: TRBV21-1; size: once; J: TRBJ1-1; DNA: TGTGCCAGCACCCCTATCGGACGGACAAACACTGAAGCTTTCTTT; CDR3: CASTPIGRTNTEAFF
D: TRBD1; V: TRBV19; size: .; J: TRBJ1-2; DNA: TGTGCCAGCAACCCCCGGAACAGGGGGAACTATGGCTACACCTTC; CDR3: CASNPRNRGNYGYTF
D: TRBD2; V: TRBV5-1; size: .; J: TRBJ2-1; DNA: TGCGCCAGCAGCTCGCGGACTAGCGGGAGGGCCCCCTTATACAATGAGCAGTTCTTC; CDR3: CASSSRTSGRAPLYNEQFF
D: TRBD2; V: TRBV6-1; size: .; J: TRBJ2-7; DNA: TGTGCCAGCAGTGAATGGGGACTAGCGGGAGGCGAGCAGTACTTC; CDR3: CASSEWGLAGGEQYF
D: TRBD2; V: TRBV9; size: .; J: TRBJ2-1; DNA: TGTGCCAGCAGCGTAATAGCGGGTTACAATGAGCAGTTCTTC; CDR3: CASSVIAGYNEQFF
D: .; V: TRBV15; size: once; J: TRBJ2-2; DNA: TGTGCCACCAGCGGGTGGGACTTACCCACCGGGGAGCTGTTTTTT; CDR3: CATSGWDLPTGELFF
D: .; V: TRBV10-3; size: .; J: TRBJ2-5; DNA: TGTGCCATCAGTGAAGCGGAGGAGACCCAGTACTTC; CDR3: CAISEAEETQYF
D: TRBD1; V: TRBV5-1; size: .; J: TRBJ1-6; DNA: TGCGCCAGCAGATTGGCAGGGGGTAATAATTCACCCCTCCACTTT; CDR3: CASRLAGGNNSPLHF
D: .; V: TRBV13; size: .; J: TRBJ1-1; DNA: TGTGCCAGCAGCTTAGGCCTGGGTAATCGGGACGACGTTGAAGCTTTCTTT; CDR3: CASSLGLGNRDDVEAFF
D: .; V: TRBV6-5; size: .; J: TRBJ2-7; DNA: TGTGCCAGCAGTTACCGGACCGGGGCTGAGCAGTACTTC; CDR3: CASSYRTGAEQYF
D: TRBD2; V: TRBV7-6; size: .; J: TRBJ2-1; DNA: TGTGCCAGCAGCTTAGGACTAGCGGGAAAATTCAATGAGCAGTTCTTC; CDR3: CASSLGLAGKFNEQFF
D: TRBD1; V: TRBV9; size: once; J: TRBJ2-3; DNA: TGTGCCAGCAGCGTAAGGGACAGCAAAAGGGATACGCAGTATTTT; CDR3: CASSVRDSKRDTQYF
D: TRBD1; V: TRBV11-2; size: .; J: TRBJ1-1; DNA: TGTGCCAGCAGCCCGAACCGGGACAGGGAAGCTTTCTTT; CDR3: CASSPNRDREAFF
D: TRBD1; V: TRBV4-1; size: .; J: TRBJ1-2; DNA: TGCGCCAGCAGCCAAGTCGGGACAGAGAACTATGGCTACACCTTC; CDR3: CASSQVGTENYGYTF